This is a list of T cell receptor beta chains from one sample in a study of blood T cell repertoires in COVID-19. Assay used: immunoSEQ multiplex PCR; TCRdb lists only in-frame clones, some missing. The profile shows fewer than 300,000 clones, 84% of them singletons. Sequencing was done on a sample of peripheral blood. The receptors originated from a human donor in a cohort sampled during active COVID-19. The CDR3 runs from the conserved cysteine through the conserved F or W. A D gene is named only where the DNA matches it firmly. A clone size is listed for some rows: how often the clone was seen (once, few, many), or a class if it is expanded.

j_call | d_call | clone_size | v_call | cdr3_aa | cdr3_nt
TRBJ2-7 | TRBD2 | once | TRBV3-1/TRBV3-2 | CASSQLGGGSYEQYF | TGTGCCAGCAGCCAACTGGGCGGGGGGTCCTACGAGCAGTACTTC
TRBJ2-3 | NA | NA | TRBV12-3/TRBV12-4 | CASGRQGTDTQYF | TGTGCCAGCGGTAGACAGGGCACAGATACGCAGTATTTT
TRBJ2-5 | TRBD2 | NA | TRBV19 | CASSILAGETQYF | TGTGCCAGTAGTATCCTAGCGGGAGAGACCCAGTACTTC
TRBJ2-1 | TRBD2 | NA | TRBV5-1 | CASSSGTSGDNEQFF | TGCGCCAGCAGCTCCGGGACTAGCGGGGACAATGAGCAGTTCTTC
TRBJ1-1 | NA | NA | TRBV5-1 | CASSQGRNTEAFF | TGCGCCAGCAGCCAGGGCAGAAACACTGAAGCTTTCTTT
TRBJ1-5 | NA | few | TRBV4-2 | CASSQDFPLANQPQHF | TGTGCCAGCAGCCAAGATTTTCCTCTGGCCAATCAGCCCCAGCATTTT
TRBJ2-1 | NA | NA | TRBV19 | CASSTKAQGANEQFF | TGTGCCAGTAGTACCAAAGCCCAGGGTGCCAATGAGCAGTTCTTC
TRBJ2-1 | NA | NA | TRBV25-1 | CASSGIGVWKEQFF | TGTGCCAGCAGTGGAATCGGGGTTTGGAAGGAGCAGTTCTTC
TRBJ2-2 | TRBD1 | NA | TRBV5-4 | CASSVGTGTPGLFF | TGTGCCAGCAGCGTTGGGACAGGTACCCCGGGGCTGTTTTTT
TRBJ2-1 | TRBD2 | NA | TRBV27 | CATRSGTSKNEQFF | TGTGCCACCCGGTCCGGGACTAGTAAGAATGAGCAGTTCTTC
TRBJ1-1 | NA | NA | TRBV28 | CASSLLTGDATEAFF | TGTGCCAGCAGTTTATTGACAGGAGACGCAACTGAAGCTTTCTTT
TRBJ2-1 | TRBD2 | once | TRBV10-3 | CAISATWWAGEGNEQFF | TGTGCCATCAGTGCAACCTGGTGGGCGGGGGAAGGAAATGAGCAGTTCTTC
TRBJ2-1 | TRBD2 | NA | TRBV5-1 | CASSLAGGSGNEQFF | TGCGCCAGCAGCTTGGCGGGAGGGAGTGGCAATGAGCAGTTCTTC
TRBJ2-1 | NA | once | TRBV25-1 | CASLGKRTGLDNEQFF | TGTGCCAGTCTTGGAAAGCGGACCGGACTCGACAATGAGCAGTTCTTC
TRBJ2-1 | TRBD2 | NA | TRBV20-1 | CSASSVKRGSSYNEQFF | TGCAGTGCTAGTTCGGTAAAGCGGGGAAGCTCCTACAATGAGCAGTTCTTC
TRBJ1-4 | NA | NA | TRBV13 | CASSLYYQPNEKLFF | TGTGCCAGCAGCTTGTACTACCAGCCTAATGAAAAACTGTTTTTT
TRBJ2-2 | NA | NA | TRBV28 | CASSLSTGELFF | TGTGCCAGCAGTTTGAGTACCGGGGAGCTGTTTTTT
TRBJ2-3 | TRBD2 | NA | TRBV7-6 | CASSSLASGGATDTQYF | TGTGCCAGCAGCTCCCTCGCTAGCGGGGGGGCCACAGATACGCAGTATTTT